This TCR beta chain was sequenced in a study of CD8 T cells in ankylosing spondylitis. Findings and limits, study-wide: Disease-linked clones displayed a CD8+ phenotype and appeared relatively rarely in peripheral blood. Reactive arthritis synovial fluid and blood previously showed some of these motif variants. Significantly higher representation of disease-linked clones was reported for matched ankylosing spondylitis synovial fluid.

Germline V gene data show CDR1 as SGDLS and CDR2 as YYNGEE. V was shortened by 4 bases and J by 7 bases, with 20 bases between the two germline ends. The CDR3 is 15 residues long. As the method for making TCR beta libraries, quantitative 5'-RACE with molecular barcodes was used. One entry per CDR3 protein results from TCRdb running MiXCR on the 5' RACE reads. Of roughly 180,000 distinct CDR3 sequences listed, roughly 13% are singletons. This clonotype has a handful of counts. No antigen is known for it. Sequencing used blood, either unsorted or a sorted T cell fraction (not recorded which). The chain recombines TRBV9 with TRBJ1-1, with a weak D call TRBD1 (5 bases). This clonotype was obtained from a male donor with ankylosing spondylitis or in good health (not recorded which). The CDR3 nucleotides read TGTGCCAGCAGCCCAACCCCGGGGGGTTCGTTTGAAGCTTTCTTT. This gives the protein CASSPTPGGSFEAFF.